The present T cell receptor (beta chain) was sequenced within a study of blood T cell repertoires in COVID-19. Turning to the study itself: Researchers got acute and convalescent COVID-19 samples from the United States, Italy and Spain.

As originally analysed: Counts of nucleated cells, estimated from reference gene primer amplification, were obtained. The table came from immunoSEQ multiplex PCR; TCRdb's copy has only in-frame clones and leaves some out. The DNA gave D and trimming, while V, J and clone size come from that table. In the table there are about 190,000 clones, approximately 86% of which are singletons. The CDR3 totals 18 residues. Germline V gene lookup returns CDR1 LNHNV and CDR2 YYDKDF (reference sequence). Unmatched junction bases numbered 11, after V lost 4 bases and J lost 0 bases. The chain couples TRBV15 to TRBJ2-7; 11 nucleotides agree with TRBD1. This TCR was recovered from a man under 40 with acute or convalescent COVID-19. Sample: peripheral blood. CDR3 nucleotides: TGTGCCACCAGCAAGAGGACAGGGGGCCCATGGACCTCCTACGAGCAGTACTTC. This encodes CATSKRTGGPWTSYEQYF.